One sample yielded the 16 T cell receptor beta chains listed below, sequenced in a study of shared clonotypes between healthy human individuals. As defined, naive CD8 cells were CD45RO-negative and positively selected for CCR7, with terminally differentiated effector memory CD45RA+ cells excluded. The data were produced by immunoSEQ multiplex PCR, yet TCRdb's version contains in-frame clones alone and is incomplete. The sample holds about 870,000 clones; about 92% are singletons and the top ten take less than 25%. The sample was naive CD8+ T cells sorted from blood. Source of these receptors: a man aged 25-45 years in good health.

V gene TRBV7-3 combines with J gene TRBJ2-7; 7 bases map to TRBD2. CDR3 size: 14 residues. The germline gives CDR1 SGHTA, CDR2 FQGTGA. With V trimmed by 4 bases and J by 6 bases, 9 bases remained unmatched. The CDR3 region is CASSSTSASREQYF. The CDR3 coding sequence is TGTGCCAGCAGCTCTACTAGCGCCTCCCGCGAGCAGTACTTC.

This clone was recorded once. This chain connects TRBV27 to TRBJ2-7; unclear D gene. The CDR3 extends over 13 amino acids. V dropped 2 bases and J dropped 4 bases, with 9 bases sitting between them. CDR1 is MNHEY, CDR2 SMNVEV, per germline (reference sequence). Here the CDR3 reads CASSLIPFYEQYF. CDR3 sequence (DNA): TGTGCCAGCAGTTTAATCCCCTTTTACGAGCAGTACTTC.

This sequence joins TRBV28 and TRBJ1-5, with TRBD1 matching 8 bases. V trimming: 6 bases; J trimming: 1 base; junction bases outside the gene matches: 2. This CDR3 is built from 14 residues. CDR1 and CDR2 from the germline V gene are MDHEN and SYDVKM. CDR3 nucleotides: TGTGCCAGCAGAAGACAGGGGAGCAATCAGCCCCAGCATTTT. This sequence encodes CASRRQGSNQPQHF.

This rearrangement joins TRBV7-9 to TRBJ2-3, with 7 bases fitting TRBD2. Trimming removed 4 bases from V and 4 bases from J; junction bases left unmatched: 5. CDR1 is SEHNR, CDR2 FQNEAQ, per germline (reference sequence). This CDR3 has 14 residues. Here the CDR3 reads CASSWGGRADTQYF. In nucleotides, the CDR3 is TGTGCCAGCAGCTGGGGCGGGAGAGCAGATACGCAGTATTTT.

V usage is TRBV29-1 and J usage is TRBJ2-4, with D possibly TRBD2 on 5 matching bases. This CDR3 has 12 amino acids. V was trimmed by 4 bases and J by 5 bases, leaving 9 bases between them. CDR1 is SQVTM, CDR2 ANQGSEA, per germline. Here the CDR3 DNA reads TGCAGCGTTGGAGGGCGACAAAACATTCAGTACTTC. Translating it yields CSVGGRQNIQYF.

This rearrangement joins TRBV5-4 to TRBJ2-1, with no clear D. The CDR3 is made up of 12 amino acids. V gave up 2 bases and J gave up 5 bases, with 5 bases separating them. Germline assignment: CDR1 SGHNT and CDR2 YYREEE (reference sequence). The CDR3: CASSFVDNEQFF. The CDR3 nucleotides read TGTGCCAGCAGCTTCGTAGACAATGAGCAGTTCTTC.

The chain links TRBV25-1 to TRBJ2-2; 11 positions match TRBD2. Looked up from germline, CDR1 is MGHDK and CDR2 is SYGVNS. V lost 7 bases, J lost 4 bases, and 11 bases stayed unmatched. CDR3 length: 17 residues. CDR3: CASKLAGGRFGTGELFF. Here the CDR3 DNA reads TGTGCCAGCAAATTAGCGGGAGGGCGTTTTGGCACCGGGGAGCTGTTTTTT.

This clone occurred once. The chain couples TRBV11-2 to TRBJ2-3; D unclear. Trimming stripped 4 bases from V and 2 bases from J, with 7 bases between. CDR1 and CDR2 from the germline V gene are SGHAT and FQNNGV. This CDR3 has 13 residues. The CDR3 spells CASSSASTDTQYF. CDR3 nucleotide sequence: TGTGCCAGCAGCTCGGCATCCACAGATACGCAGTATTTT.

CDR3 coding DNA: TGTGCCAGCAGCTTGGACAGCACTAACTATGGCTACACCTTC. It translates to CASSLDSTNYGYTF. The chain recombines TRBV7-9 with TRBJ1-2; D is perhaps TRBD1 (6 bases). V gave up 3 bases and J gave up 0 bases, with 8 bases separating them. Per germline, CDR1 SEHNR and CDR2 FQNEAQ (reference sequence). This CDR3 is built from 14 residues. Combining the CDR3 with reference TRBV7-9 and TRBJ1-2 gives the whole variable domain DTGVSQNPRHKITKRGQNVTFRCDPISEHNRLYWYRQTLGQGPEFLTYFQNEAQLEKSRLLSDRFSAERPKGSFSTLEIQRTEQGDSAMYLCASSLDSTNYGYTFGSGTRLTVV.

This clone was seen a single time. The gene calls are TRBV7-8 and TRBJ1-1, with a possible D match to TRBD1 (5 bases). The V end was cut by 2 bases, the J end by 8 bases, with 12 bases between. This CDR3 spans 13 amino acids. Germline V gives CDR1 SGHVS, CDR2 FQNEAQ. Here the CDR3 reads CASSLRGRVEAFF. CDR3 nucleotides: TGTGCCAGCAGCTTACGTGGCAGGGTCGAAGCTTTCTTT.

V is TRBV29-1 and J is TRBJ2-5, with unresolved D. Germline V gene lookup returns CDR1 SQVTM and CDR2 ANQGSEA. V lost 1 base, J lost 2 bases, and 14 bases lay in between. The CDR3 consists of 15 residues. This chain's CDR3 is CSVEVRARKQETQYF. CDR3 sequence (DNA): TGCAGCGTTGAAGTAAGGGCCAGGAAACAAGAGACCCAGTACTTC.

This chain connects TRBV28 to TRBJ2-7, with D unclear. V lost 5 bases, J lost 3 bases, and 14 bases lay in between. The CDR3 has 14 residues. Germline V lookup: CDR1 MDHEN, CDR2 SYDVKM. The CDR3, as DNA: TGTGCCAGCAGTCGTCTATCCTCGGGCTACGAGCAGTACTTC. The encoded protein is CASSRLSSGYEQYF.

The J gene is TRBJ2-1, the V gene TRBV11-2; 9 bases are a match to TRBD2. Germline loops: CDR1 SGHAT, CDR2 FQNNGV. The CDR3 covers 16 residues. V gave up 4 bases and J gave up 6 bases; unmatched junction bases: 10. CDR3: CASSSVAGGPSNEQFF. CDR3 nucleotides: TGTGCCAGCAGCTCGGTGGCGGGAGGGCCAAGCAATGAGCAGTTCTTC.

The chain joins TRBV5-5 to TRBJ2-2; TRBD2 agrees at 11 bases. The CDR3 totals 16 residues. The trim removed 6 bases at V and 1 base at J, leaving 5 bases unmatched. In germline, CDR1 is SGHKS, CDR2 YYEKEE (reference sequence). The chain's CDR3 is CASTTGTSGNTGELFF. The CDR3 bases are TGTGCCAGCACCACCGGGACTAGCGGGAACACCGGGGAGCTGTTTTTT. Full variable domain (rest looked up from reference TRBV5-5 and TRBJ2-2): DAGVTQSPTHLIKTRGQQVTLRCSPISGHKSVSWYQQVLGQGPQFIFQYYEKEERGRGNFPDRFSARQFPNYSSELNVNALLLGDSALYLCASTTGTSGNTGELFFGEGSRLTVL.

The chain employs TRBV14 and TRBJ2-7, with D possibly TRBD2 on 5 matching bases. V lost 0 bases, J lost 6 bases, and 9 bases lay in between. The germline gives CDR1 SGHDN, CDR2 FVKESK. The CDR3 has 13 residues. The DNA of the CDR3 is TGTGCCAGCAGCCAAGAATCCGGGGTCGAGCAGTACTTC. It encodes CASSQESGVEQYF.

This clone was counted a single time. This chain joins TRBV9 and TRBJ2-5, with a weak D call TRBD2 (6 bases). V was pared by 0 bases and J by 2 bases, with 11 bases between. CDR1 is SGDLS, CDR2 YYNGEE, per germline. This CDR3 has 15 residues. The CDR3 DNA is TGTGCCAGCAGCGTAGGGACTGGGACTCAAGAGACCCAGTACTTC. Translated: CASSVGTGTQETQYF.